The source of this T cell receptor (beta chain) is a study of CD8 T cells in Susac syndrome (dated by TCRdb to the late 2010s). Some background on the complete study: The study used repertoire sequencing to test whether antigen drove CD8+ T cell activation and differentiation in Susac syndrome. Clonality of the CD8+ T cell repertoire was compared between over 10 healthy donors, around 14 Susac syndrome patients and about 15 multiple sclerosis patients.

Comments on this clonotype: Its antigen has not been determined. There are no base qualities to consult, and no much larger clone falls within one base.

The paper as a whole reports these results and caveats: The number of individuals in the TCR sequencing and HLA analysis was recognized as being relatively small.

RNA was extracted using the RNeasy kit, and roughly 0.45 to 1 ug of the RNA was reverse transcribed with random hexamers. TCR beta CDR3 regions were amplified with the immunoSEQ multiplex PCR assay covering 54 Vbeta and 13 Jbeta segments. PCR amplification bias was corrected using a synthetic template baseline for primer optimization and computational correction. In the authors' own workflow: Only productive sequences were kept, with reads annotated to V, D and J genes according to IMGT and analyzed in immunoSEQ Analyzer. Clonality was calculated as one minus the Shannon entropy normalized by log2 of the number of productive unique sequences. For each patient and control, public and private clones were evaluated within the 100 most prevalent clones. Clones were defined as Susac-specific when absent from the healthy and MS cohorts, from roughly 1,000 published viral clones and from other ImmuneACCESS disease sequences. TCRdb ran its own pipeline on the public reads, namely fastp trimming at Q25 and MiXCR clone calling, and kept in-frame beta chains. Each CDR3 protein gets just one entry, which takes the most common genes and DNA from the rows behind it. TCRdb, rather than the study authors, made the V and J calls. The sample table records under 150,000 distinct CDR3 sequences; about 94% of these occur just once. 0.25% to 0.3% of the sample is in the top ten clones.

From cysteine to phenylalanine, the CDR3 is 12 amino acids long. The sequence is cut down to CDR3 DNA, 36 bases in frame from base 1. Trimmed from V: 7 bases; trimmed from J: 6 bases; junction bases lacking a gene match: 6. The germline V gene (reference sequence) sets CDR1 to GTSNPN and CDR2 to SVGIG. Peripheral blood CD8+ and CD4+ T cells from healthy donors, Susac syndrome patients and multiple sclerosis patients were profiled by high-throughput TCR beta sequencing. The healthy donors served as controls matched for age and sex. Bulk CD8+ and CD4+ T cells were purified by magnetic negative isolation, while CD8+ TEMRA cells were enriched using FACS. Blood was drawn into EDTA tubes, processed within 24 hours, and PBMCs were isolated by density gradient centrifugation. PBMCs intended for TCR sequencing were cryopreserved in liquid nitrogen and were subsequently thawed in a 37 degrees C water bath. A purity of at least 90% was achieved for sorted or isolated CD4+, CD8+ and CD8+ TEMRA cells.

The sequencing sample was made of CD8+ T cells from PBMCs. The chain is encoded by TRBV30 joined to TRBJ2-7, with 10 middle bases fitting TRBD1. This TCR came from a human donor in good health. CDR3 protein: CAFLTGGSEQYF. The DNA is as follows: TGTGCCTTCCTGACAGGGGGCTCCGAGCAGTACTTC.